This T cell receptor beta chain was identified in a study of PD-1 blockade in classical Hodgkin lymphoma. Profiled with immunoSEQ multiplex PCR; TCRdb holds only in-frame clones, not every one. The table lists 17,000 or so clones, about 85% of them singletons. After autologous stem cell transplantation all patients relapsed, and prior brentuximab vedotin exposure differed between cohorts. The authors purified CD4+ T cells from thawed PBMCs by magnetic negative selection. The germline CDR1 and CDR2 sequences are SEHNR and FQNEAQ (reference sequence). V dropped 4 bases and J dropped 3; count of bases not matched to a gene: 21. The CDR3 extends over 19 amino acids.

The input for sequencing was CD4+ T cells from blood, taken at baseline. The chain joins TRBV7-9 to TRBJ2-7; 7 nucleotides line up with TRBD1. The TCR originated in a human donor with classical Hodgkin lymphoma. CDR3 protein: CASSSQVPGQFPSLYEQYF. CDR3 in DNA: TGTGCCAGCAGCTCCCAAGTCCCGGGACAGTTTCCCTCCCTCTACGAGCAGTACTTC.